These 7 T cell receptor beta chains originate from one sample sequenced in a study of blood T cells in healthy people across ages. A second roughly 6 to 11 cycle PCR used barcoded and J-beta primers. TCRdb re-analysed the 5' RACE reads in MiXCR, keeping a single row per CDR3 protein. The data hold about 650,000 distinct CDR3 sequences, with approximately 31% observed a single time. Sequencing input: blood. The receptor source for this set is a woman aged 80 or older in good health.

DNA for the CDR3: TGTGCCAGCAGCCACCAACTAGCGGGAGGAGATACGCAGTATTTT. This sequence encodes CASSHQLAGGDTQYF. This chain joins TRBV3-1 and TRBJ2-3; 12 nucleotides line up with TRBD2. Looked up from germline, CDR1 is LGHDT and CDR2 is YNNKEL (reference sequence). The V and J ends lost 3 bases and 5 bases, in that order; junction bases with no gene match: 3. The CDR3 is made up of 15 amino acids.

This clonotype was detected ten times or more. The V and J genes are TRBV5-1 and TRBJ2-7; D is possibly TRBD1 or TRBD2 (5 bases each). V lost 0 bases and J 1 base, leaving 17 bases between the germline ends. The CDR3 extends over 17 amino acids. The V gene's germline CDR1 is SGHRS and CDR2 YFSETQ. CDR3 sequence (DNA): TGCGCCAGCAGCTTGGCCTGGATGGGGGTTAGGTCCTACGAGCAGTACTTC. Its translation is CASSLAWMGVRSYEQYF.

The gene calls are TRBV5-1 and TRBJ2-3; TRBD1 agrees at 8 bases. This CDR3 region has 15 residues. Germline lookup yields CDR1 SGHRS and CDR2 YFSETQ. V was pared by 5 bases and J by 2 bases, with 7 bases of the junction left unmatched. The CDR3 coding sequence is TGCGCCAGCAGAACCGGGACAGGTTCCACAGATACGCAGTATTTT. Residues: CASRTGTGSTDTQYF.

This clonotype has ten or more counts. CDR3 bases: TGTGCCAGCAGTTTATCTAGCGGGGGGGGAGAGACCCAGTACTTC. Translated, it gives CASSLSSGGGETQYF. This chain connects TRBV12-3 or TRBV12-4 to TRBJ2-5, with 12 positions matching TRBD2. This CDR3 spans 15 amino acids. V was pared by 2 bases and J by 4 bases, with 2 bases of the junction left unmatched.

The V call is TRBV7-2, the J call TRBJ1-4; TRBD1 matches 7 bases. V lost 5 bases, J lost 7 bases, and 10 bases stayed unmatched. Per the germline V gene, CDR1 is SGHTA and CDR2 is FQGNSA. This CDR3 is 15 amino acids long. This chain's CDR3 is CASSLSGGSSEKLFF. Here the CDR3 DNA reads TGTGCCAGCAGCCTCTCAGGGGGGAGTAGTGAAAAACTGTTTTTT.

This clonotype was seen at least ten times. The chain is built from TRBV24-1 and TRBJ2-7; possibly TRBD1 for D (6 bases). The CDR3 totals 12 residues. Germline CDR1 and CDR2: KGHDR and SFDVKD. V was shortened by 6 bases and J by 4 bases, with 9 bases between the two germline ends. In DNA, the CDR3 is TGTGCCACCAGTACAGGGTCTTACGAGCAGTACTTC. Translation gives CATSTGSYEQYF.

As concerns this clonotype: The junction does not match germline at one end; this may be a read error. V gene TRBV7-3 combines with J gene TRBJ1-2; 8 bases fit TRBD1. The CDR3 has 13 amino acids. Per the germline V gene, CDR1 is SGHTA and CDR2 is FQGTGA. CDR3 protein: CACSLSRGHGYTF. The CDR3 DNA reads TGTGCCTGCAGCTTAAGCAGGGGGCATGGCTACACCTTC.